A single sample gave rise to the 7 T cell receptor beta chains below, sequenced in a study of cytomegalovirus exposure and HLA in healthy donors. Here immunoSEQ multiplex PCR was the method, and the copy in TCRdb shows in-frame clones only, minus some. Of 55,000 to 70,000 clones listed, 90% to 95% were seen once; the top ten hold approximately 2.3%. The sample taken for sequencing was PBMCs. The receptors derive from a man in his late teens or twenties in good health and CMV-seronegative.

This chain links TRBV4-1 with TRBJ1-1; D is ambiguous. Deletions cut 0 bases from V and 7 bases from J, with 15 bases between. Germline CDR1 reads MGHRA; CDR2 reads YSYEKL. The CDR3 is made up of 15 amino acids. The CDR3 protein is CASSQDELVALEAFF. As DNA, the CDR3 is TGCGCCAGCAGCCAAGATGAGCTTGTCGCACTTGAAGCTTTCTTT.

This sequence joins TRBV5-1 and TRBJ1-1, with D maybe TRBD1 (5 bases). Germline V gene lookup returns CDR1 SGHRS and CDR2 YFSETQ. This CDR3 region has 15 residues. Trimming stripped 2 bases from V and 2 bases from J, with 13 bases between. The CDR3 region is CASSFIQGGNTEAFF. In DNA, the CDR3 is TGCGCCAGCAGCTTTATCCAGGGTGGCAACACTGAAGCTTTCTTT.

The genes are TRBV7-9 and TRBJ1-1; D not resolved. In germline, CDR1 is SEHNR, CDR2 FQNEAQ (reference sequence). CDR3 size: 11 residues. V lost 2 bases and J 8 bases, leaving 6 bases between the germline ends. The CDR3 DNA is TGTGCCAGCAGCTTACTCACAGAAGCTTTCTTT. This gives the protein CASSLLTEAFF.

V is TRBV15 and J is TRBJ1-3; D possibly corresponds to TRBD1 (5 bases). Per germline, CDR1 LNHNV and CDR2 YYDKDF (reference sequence). The CDR3 consists of 15 residues. The ends were cut back, 0 bases at V and 0 bases at J, with 6 bases in the middle. In DNA form, the CDR3 reads TGTGCCACCAGCAGAGACAGGGCCTCTGGAAACACCATATATTTT. Protein sequence: CATSRDRASGNTIYF. The variable domain in full, with the rest retrieved from reference TRBV15 and TRBJ1-3, is DAMVIQNPRYQVTQFGKPVTLSCSQTLNHNVMYWYQQKSSQAPKLLFHYYDKDFNNEADTPDNFQSRRPNTSFCFLDIRSPGLGDTAMYLCATSRDRASGNTIYFGEGSWLTVV.

V gene TRBV6-1 combines with J gene TRBJ1-2; TRBD1 is a possible D gene (5 bases). There are 13 residues in the CDR3. V was cut by 4 bases and J by 4 bases, with 10 bases left in between. Germline values: CDR1 MNHNS, CDR2 SASEGT. CDR3: CASSAGRTYGYTF. In nucleotides, the CDR3 is TGTGCCAGCAGTGCAGGGAGGACCTATGGCTACACCTTC.

V gene TRBV30 combines with J gene TRBJ1-2; TRBD1 agrees at 7 bases. Trimming removed 2 bases from V and 2 bases from J; junction bases left unmatched: 11. There are 16 residues in the CDR3. The germline CDR1 and CDR2 sequences are GTSNPN and SVGIG (reference sequence). Here the CDR3 DNA reads TGTGCCTGGAGTCAGGGATCAGGGGGTAGGAACTATGGCTACACCTTC. Residues: CAWSQGSGGRNYGYTF. Complete variable domain (other parts from reference TRBV30 and TRBJ1-2): SQTIHQWPATLVQPVGSPLSLECTVEGTSNPNLYWYRQAAGRGLQLLFYSVGIGQISSEVPQNLSASRPQDRQFILSSKKLLLSDSGFYLCAWSQGSGGRNYGYTFGSGTRLTVV.

The chain is built from TRBV19 and TRBJ2-4; TRBD1 agrees at 7 bases. This CDR3 contains 17 residues. Trimming removed 4 bases from V and 4 bases from J; junction bases left unmatched: 13. The germline CDR1 and CDR2 sequences are LNHDA and SQIVND (reference sequence). CDR3 in DNA: TGTGCCAGTAGTACCCTGATGTTCTCGGGACAGAAAAACATTCAGTACTTC. Its translation is CASSTLMFSGQKNIQYF.